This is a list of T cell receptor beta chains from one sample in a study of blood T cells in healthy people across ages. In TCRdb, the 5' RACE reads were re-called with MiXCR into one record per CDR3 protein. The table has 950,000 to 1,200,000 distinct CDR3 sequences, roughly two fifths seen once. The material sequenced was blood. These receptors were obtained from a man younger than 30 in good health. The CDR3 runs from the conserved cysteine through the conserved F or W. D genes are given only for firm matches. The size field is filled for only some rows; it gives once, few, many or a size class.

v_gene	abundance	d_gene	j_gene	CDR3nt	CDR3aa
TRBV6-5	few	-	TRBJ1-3	TGTGCCAGCAGTTACTCGATGTATGGGGACCTAGGGGGTTCTGGAAACACCATATATTTT	CASSYSMYGDLGGSGNTIYF
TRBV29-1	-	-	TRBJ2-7	TGCAGCGTTCAGGGGCTTACCGCCTACGAGCAGTACTTC	CSVQGLTAYEQYF
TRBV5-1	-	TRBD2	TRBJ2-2	TGCGCCAGCAGCTCACCTAGCGGCGAGAACACCGGGGAGCTGTTTTTT	CASSSPSGENTGELFF
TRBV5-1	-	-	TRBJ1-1	TGCGCCAGCAGCCGGGTGGCGAACACTGAAGCTTTCTTT	CASSRVANTEAFF
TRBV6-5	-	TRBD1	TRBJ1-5	TGTGCCAGCAGGGAGACCGGGACAGAGGATCAGCCCCAGCATTTT	CASRETGTEDQPQHF
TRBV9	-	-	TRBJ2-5	TGTGCCAGCAGCATAGGGGCAGGGCATGAGGAGACCCAGTACTTC	CASSIGAGHEETQYF
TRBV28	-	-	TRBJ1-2	TGTGCCAGCAGTTTAAACAACGGGAACTATGGCTACACCTTC	CASSLNNGNYGYTF
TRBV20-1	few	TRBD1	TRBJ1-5	TGCAGTGCCGCTCAGACAGGGGGCGATCAGCCCCAGCATTTT	CSAAQTGGDQPQHF
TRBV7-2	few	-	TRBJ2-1	TGTGCCAGCGCCTCGGGACTCACCTACAATGAGCAGTTCTTC	CASASGLTYNEQFF
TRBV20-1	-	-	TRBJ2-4	TGCAGTGGAGTGGGGGATCCGGCCAAAAACATTCAGTACTTC	CSGVGDPAKNIQYF
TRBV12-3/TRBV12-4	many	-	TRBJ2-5	TGTGCCAGCAGCCCGAGAGAGACCCAGTACTTC	CASSPRETQYF
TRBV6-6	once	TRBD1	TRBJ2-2	TGTGCCAGCAGACGCGACAGGGGTAACACCGGGGAGTTGTTTTTT	CASRRDRGNTGELFF
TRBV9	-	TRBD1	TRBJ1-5	TGTGCCAGCAGCGTAGGAGGGGGCAAAAGCAATCAGCCCCAGCATTTT	CASSVGGGKSNQPQHF
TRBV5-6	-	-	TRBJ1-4	TGTGCCAGCAGCTGGGGCCCAGGGGCGGCTAATGAAAAACTGTTTTTT	CASSWGPGAANEKLFF
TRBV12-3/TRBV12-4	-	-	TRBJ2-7	TGTGCCAGCAGTTTGAACTCGGGGAGACCTTCCTACGAGCAGTACTTC	CASSLNSGRPSYEQYF
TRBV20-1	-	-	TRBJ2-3	TGCAGTGCTAGTTTACACACAGATACGCAGTATTTT	CSASLHTDTQYF
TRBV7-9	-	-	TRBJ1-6	TGTGCCAGCAGCCTAGCCCAGCTTGCTTCACCCCTCCACTTT	CASSLAQLASPLHF
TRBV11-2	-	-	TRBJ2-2	TGTGCCAGCAGCTTAAGGGTGCAGGGGCGAATAGCCGGGGAGCTGTTTTTT	CASSLRVQGRIAGELFF
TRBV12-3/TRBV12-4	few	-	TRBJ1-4	TGTGCCAGCAGAGGACGGCAAGCAACTAATGAAAAACTGTTTTTT	CASRGRQATNEKLFF
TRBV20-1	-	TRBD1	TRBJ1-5	TGCAGTGCCGCGACAGGGGTCGGCAATCAGCCCCAGCATTTT	CSAATGVGNQPQHF
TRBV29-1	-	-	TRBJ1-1	TGCAGCGTTTACACCGGGCCCCGCGGAATCCCGAACACTGAAGCTTTCTTT	CSVYTGPRGIPNTEAFF
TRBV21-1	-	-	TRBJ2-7	TGTGCCAGCAGCAAAGGATTGCCCTACGAGCAGTACTTC	CASSKGLPYEQYF
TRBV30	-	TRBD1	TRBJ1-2	TGTGCCTGGGACCAGACAGGGAATGGCTACACCTTT	CAWDQTGNGYTF
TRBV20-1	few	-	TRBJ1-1	TGCAGTGCTAGAGATCTATTTAACCGAGACGGGAACACTGAAGCTTTCTTT	CSARDLFNRDGNTEAFF
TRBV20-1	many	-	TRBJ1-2	TGCAGTGCTAGAGACCCCCTCCACCGGGACCTCTATGGCTACACCTTC	CSARDPLHRDLYGYTF
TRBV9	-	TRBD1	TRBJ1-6	TGTGCCAGCAGCGTAGGGACAGGCGGTTCGTCCCTCCACTTT	CASSVGTGGSSLHF
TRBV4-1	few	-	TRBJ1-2	TGCGCCAGCAGCCAAGAACCAGGGACCTATGGCTACACCTTC	CASSQEPGTYGYTF
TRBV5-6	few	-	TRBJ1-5	TGTGCCAGCAGCTTGGATGGGGGAAGTGGTCGTCAGCCCCAGCATTTT	CASSLDGGSGRQPQHF
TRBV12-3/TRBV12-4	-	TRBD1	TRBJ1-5	TGTGCCAGCAGTTTATGGACAGGGGTTACCAATCAGCCCCAGCATTTT	CASSLWTGVTNQPQHF
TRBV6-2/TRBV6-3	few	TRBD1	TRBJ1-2	TGTGCCAGCAGTTACGGGACAGGGCCCGACTATGGCTACACCTTC	CASSYGTGPDYGYTF
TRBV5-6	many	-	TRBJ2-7	TGTGCCAGCAGCTTTACAGGGTACGAGCAGTACTTC	CASSFTGYEQYF
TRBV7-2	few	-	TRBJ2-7	TGTGCCAGCAGCTTCCCCCGCTACGAGCAGTACTTC	CASSFPRYEQYF
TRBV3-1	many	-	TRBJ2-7	TGTGCCAGCAGCCAAGACTACGAGCAGTACTTC	CASSQDYEQYF
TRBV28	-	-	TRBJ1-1	TGTGCCAGCACCCACGGGTTTCTAAACACTGAAGCTTTCTTT	CASTHGFLNTEAFF
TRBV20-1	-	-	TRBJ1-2	TGCAGTGCTATGGGAGGGGATTATGGCTACACCTTC	CSAMGGDYGYTF
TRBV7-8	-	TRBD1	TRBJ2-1	TGTGCCAGCAGCTTCTCGACAGGGTTTGGTTATGAGCAGTTCTTC	CASSFSTGFGYEQFF
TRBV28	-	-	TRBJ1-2	TGTGCCAGCAGTGGTTCCGGGATGGGATGGGTCGGCTACACCTTC	CASSGSGMGWVGYTF
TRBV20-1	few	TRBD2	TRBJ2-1	TGCAGTGCTAGAGGGACTAGATGGGGTGAGCAGTTCTTC	CSARGTRWGEQFF
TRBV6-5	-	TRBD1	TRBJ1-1	TGTGCCAGCAGTTACTCAACCGGGACAGGGGGCCGATCGGCTTTCTTT	CASSYSTGTGGRSAFF
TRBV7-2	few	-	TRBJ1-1	TGTGCCAGCAGCCCAGGGGTTCGGAACACTGAAGCTTTCTTT	CASSPGVRNTEAFF
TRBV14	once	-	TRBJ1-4	TGTGCCAGCAGCCCCAGAGCCGGGAGGGGGGAAAAACTGTTTTTT	CASSPRAGRGEKLFF
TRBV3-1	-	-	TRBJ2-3	TGTGCCAGCAGCCAAGAAACCCGGCGGGCGACAATAGATACGCAGTATTTT	CASSQETRRATIDTQYF
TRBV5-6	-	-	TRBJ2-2	TGTGCCAGCAGTTACCCCACAGGGTCATCTGCCGGGGAGCTGTTTTTT	CASSYPTGSSAGELFF
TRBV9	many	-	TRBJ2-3	TGTGCCAGCAGCCCAGGACGGCGCACAGATACGCAGTATTTT	CASSPGRRTDTQYF